This T cell receptor beta chain was found in a study of beta chain features in type 1 diabetes. The authors reverse transcribed all of the isolated RNA, so sequencing captured expressed TCRB transcripts. TCRdb's table, derived via immunoSEQ multiplex PCR, lists solely in-frame clones and lacks some. The sample contains some 330,000 clones, approximately 11% of which appear only once. Per donor, one heparinised blood draw averaged about 100 mL. CD4+ cells of the naive, central memory, regulatory and stem cell-like memory types were sorted via CD45RO/CCR7/CD25/CD127/CD95/CD27. The CDR3 consists of 15 residues. CDR1 and CDR2 (germline): SGHNT, YYREEE (reference sequence). With V trimmed by 2 bases and J by 6 bases, 8 bases remained unmatched. Findings and caveats of the study: Type 1 diabetes patients showed fewer insertions and more deletions at VDJ junctions.

As regards this clone: Its antigen is not known.

The sequencing sample was made of naive CD4+ T cells from blood. The TCR sequence derives from a woman aged 25 to 45 in good health. This sequence joins TRBV5-4 and TRBJ2-1, with 7 bases identical to TRBD2. DNA for the CDR3: TGTGCCAGCAGCTTTACGGCGGGAGTATCCAATGAGCAGTTCTTC. Protein: CASSFTAGVSNEQFF.